The T cell receptor (beta chain) described here comes from a study of siplizumab effects on memory and regulatory T cells. Study conclusions and caveats: A small minority of alloreactive clones were mapped to unstimulated subsets. Siplizumab significantly brought down the alloreactive sequences that trace back to unstimulated CD4+ memory cells. Naive T cells seemed more diverse than memory cells and seemed major alloresponse contributors. The mean Treg-derived percentage of mappable alloreactive CD4+ clones was around 69% with siplizumab compared with about 27% in controls.

Clones were sequenced by immunoSEQ multiplex PCR, and TCRdb holds only the in-frame ones, with some missing. Of more than 12,000 clones listed, 40% to 55% are singletons. Turning to this clone: Its antigen is unidentified.

V was shortened by 7 bases and J by 2 bases, with 12 bases between the two germline ends. The CDR3 contains 13 residues. The germline gives CDR1 SEHNR, CDR2 FQNEAQ (reference sequence). As described, mixed lymphocyte reaction cells underwent coculture at 37°C for a duration of approximately 6 days. Material for sequencing was CFSE-low (dividing) CD4+ T cells sorted from an allogeneic mixed lymphocyte reaction. This chain connects TRBV7-9 to TRBJ2-7, with D possibly called TRBD1 or TRBD2 (5 bases each). The sequence derives from a human donor in good health; the cells came from an allogeneic mixed lymphocyte reaction. Some clones in this sample may be carry-over from other donors' samples. In nucleotides, the CDR3 is TGTGCCAGCACCTGGGACGGTCCCTACGAGCAGTACTTC. It codes for CASTWDGPYEQYF.